This T cell receptor beta chain was identified in a study of blood T cell repertoires in COVID-19 (dated by TCRdb to the early 2020s). Background for the entire study: The collaborator samples originated in the United States, Italy and Spain and spanned the acute and convalescent phases of COVID-19. Samples were obtained from the ongoing ImmuneRACE study (first 160 participants) and from 950 to 1,500 subjects provided by 6 global collaborators. Sample metadata almost always included a de-identified subject ID, COVID-19 status, age in years and sex. A freely available public database, intended as a resource for researchers studying the immune response to SARS-CoV-2, is where the repertoires were released. The prospective study material was composed of cDNA or gDNA derived from T cells, B-cell-depleted T cells, or PBMCs. The dataset comprised deeply sampled blood TCRbeta repertoires from subjects exposed to, actively infected with, or recovered from COVID-19. HLA class I and class II types, where available, came from metadata supplied by the sample provider rather than from assay-based typing. The paper's findings and limits, for the study overall: The quantity of clinical and demographic metadata differed by source and by participant and was supplied without curation.

In the prospective study, participants were roughly 18 to 100 years old, resided in about two dozen geographic areas of the United States, and were enrolled through a virtual design. In the prospective study, participants were assigned to cohorts based on the clinical history participants reported in a screening survey and a study questionnaire. Each participant in the prospective study had whole blood, serum and a nasopharyngeal or oropharyngeal swab collected by mobile phlebotomists. Participants in the prospective study had the option to provide additional blood draws and questionnaires over a roughly 2-month period. Prospective study blood samples were shipped either frozen or at room temperature before DNA extraction. TCRbeta CDR3 regions were amplified from genomic DNA by means of the immunoSEQ Assay, a bias-controlled multiplex PCR. For the original study's pipeline: The number of nucleated cells in each sample was estimated from the amplification of reference gene primers within the assay. To quantify the absolute abundance of each unique TCRbeta CDR3 rearrangement, sequence reads were collapsed and filtered. For each sample, productive Simpson clonality was calculated by taking the square root of Simpson's diversity index across productive rearrangements. Entries here come from immuneACCESS through TCRdb and include only in-frame sequences with V and J called. Some clones fail to appear in such tables; in the studies checked, an unresolved V gene covers under half of the shortfall, and the cause of the remainder is unknown. V, J and clone size reflect that table, while D and trimming were determined from the DNA. The sample records 200,000 or so clones, around 86% of which are singletons. The ten biggest clones cover around 3.8% of the sample.

Turning to this clone: The target of this receptor is not known. Qualities for individual bases were not recorded, and no much larger clone is one base off.

There are 18 amino acids in the CDR3, from cysteine to phenylalanine inclusive. Only the CDR3 part of the read is kept: 54 bases, read in frame from the first base. Cut back by 1 base and 0 bases, the V and J ends lie 16 bases apart. Based on the germline V gene, the CDR1 and CDR2 sequences are SGHVS and FNYEAQ. In this chain, TRBV7-6 is recombined with TRBJ1-3, with the D gene call left open. The sequence derives from a woman aged 40 to 50 with acute COVID-19. Sequencing input: PBMCs or T cells enriched from blood (not recorded which). The CDR3 corresponds to CASSLGYMRASSGNTIYF. The DNA sequence follows: TGTGCCAGCAGCTTAGGGTATATGAGGGCCAGCTCTGGAAACACCATATATTTT.